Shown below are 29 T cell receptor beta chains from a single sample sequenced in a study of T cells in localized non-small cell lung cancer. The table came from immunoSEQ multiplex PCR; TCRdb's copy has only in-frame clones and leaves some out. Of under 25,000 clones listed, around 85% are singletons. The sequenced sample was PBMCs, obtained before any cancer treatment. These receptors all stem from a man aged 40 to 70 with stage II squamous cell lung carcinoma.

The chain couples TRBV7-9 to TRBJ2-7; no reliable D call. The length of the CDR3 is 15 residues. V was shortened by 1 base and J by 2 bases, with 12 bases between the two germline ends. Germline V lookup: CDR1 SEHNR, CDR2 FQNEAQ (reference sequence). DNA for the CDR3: TGTGCCAGCAGCTTAGTCGTGTCGGTAGCCTACGAGCAGTACTTC. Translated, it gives CASSLVVSVAYEQYF.

The CDR3 DNA sequence: TGTGCCAGCAGCCGTCAACTAGCGGCGACCCAGTACTTC. It translates to CASSRQLAATQYF. The V gene is TRBV5-8, the J gene TRBJ2-5; TRBD2 agrees at 8 bases. Germline V gives CDR1 SGHTS, CDR2 YDEGEE. The CDR3 has 13 amino acids. Trimming removed 4 bases from V and 7 bases from J; junction bases left unmatched: 6.

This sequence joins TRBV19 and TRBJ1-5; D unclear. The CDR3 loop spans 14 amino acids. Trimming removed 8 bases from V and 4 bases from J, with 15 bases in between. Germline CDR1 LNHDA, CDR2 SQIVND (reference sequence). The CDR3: CASRLMGQNQPQHF. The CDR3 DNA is TGTGCCAGTCGACTGATGGGTCAAAATCAGCCCCAGCATTTT.

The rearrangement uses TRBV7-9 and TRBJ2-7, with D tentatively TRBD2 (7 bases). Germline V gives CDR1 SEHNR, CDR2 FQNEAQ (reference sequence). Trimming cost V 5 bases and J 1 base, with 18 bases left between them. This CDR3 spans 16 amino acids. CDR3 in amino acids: CASSLFTGGSSYEQYF. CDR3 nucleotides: TGTGCCAGCAGCCTCTTTACGGGGGGCTCATCCTACGAGCAGTACTTC.

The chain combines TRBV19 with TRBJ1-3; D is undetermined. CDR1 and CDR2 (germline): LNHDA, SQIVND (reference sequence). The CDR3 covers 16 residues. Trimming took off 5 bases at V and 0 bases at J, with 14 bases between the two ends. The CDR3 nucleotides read TGTGCCAGTAGTGTCAGTACAGCGAACTCTGGAAACACCATATATTTT. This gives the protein CASSVSTANSGNTIYF.

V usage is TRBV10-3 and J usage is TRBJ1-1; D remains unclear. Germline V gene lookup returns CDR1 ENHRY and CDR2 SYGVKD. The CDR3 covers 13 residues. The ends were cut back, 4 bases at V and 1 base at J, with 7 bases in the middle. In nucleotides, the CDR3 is TGTGCCATCAGTGTTGCCGGGAACACTGAAGCTTTCTTT. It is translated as CAISVAGNTEAFF.

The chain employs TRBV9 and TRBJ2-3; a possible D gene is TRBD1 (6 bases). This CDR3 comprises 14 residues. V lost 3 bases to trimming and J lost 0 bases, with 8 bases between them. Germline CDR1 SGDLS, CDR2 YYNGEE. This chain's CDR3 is CASSERGSTDTQYF. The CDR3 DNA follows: TGTGCCAGCAGCGAAAGGGGGAGCACAGATACGCAGTATTTT.

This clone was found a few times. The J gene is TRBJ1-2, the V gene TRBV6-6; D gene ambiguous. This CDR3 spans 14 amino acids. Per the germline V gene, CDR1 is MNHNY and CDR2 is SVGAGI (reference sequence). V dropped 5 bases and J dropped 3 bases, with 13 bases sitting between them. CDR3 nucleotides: TGTGCCAGCAGTCCACTGGCGGTCGACTATGGCTACACCTTC. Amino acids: CASSPLAVDYGYTF.

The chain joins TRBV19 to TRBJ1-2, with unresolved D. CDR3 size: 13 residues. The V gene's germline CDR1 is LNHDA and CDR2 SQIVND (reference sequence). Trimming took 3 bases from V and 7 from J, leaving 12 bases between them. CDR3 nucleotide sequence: TGTGCCAGTAGTATGGGCCTGGTGAGTGGCTACACCTTC. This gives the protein CASSMGLVSGYTF. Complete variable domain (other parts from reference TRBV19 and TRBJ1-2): DGGITQSPKYLFRKEGQNVTLSCEQNLNHDAMYWYRQDPGQGLRLIYYSQIVNDFQKGDIAEGYSVSREKKESFPLTVTSAQKNPTAFYLCASSMGLVSGYTFGSGTRLTVV.

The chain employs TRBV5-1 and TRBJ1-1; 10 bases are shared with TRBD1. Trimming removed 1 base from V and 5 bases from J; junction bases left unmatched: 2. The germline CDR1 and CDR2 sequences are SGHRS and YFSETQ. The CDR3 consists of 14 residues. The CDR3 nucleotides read TGCGCCAGCAGCTTGACGGGACAGGGGACTGAAGCTTTCTTT. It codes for CASSLTGQGTEAFF.

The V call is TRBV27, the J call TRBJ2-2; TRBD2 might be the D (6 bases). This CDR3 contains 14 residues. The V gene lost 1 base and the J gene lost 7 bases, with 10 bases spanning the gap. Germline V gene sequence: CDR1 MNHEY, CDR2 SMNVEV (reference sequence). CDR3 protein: CASSLWRANGELFF. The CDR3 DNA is TGTGCCAGCAGTTTATGGAGGGCGAACGGGGAGCTGTTTTTT.

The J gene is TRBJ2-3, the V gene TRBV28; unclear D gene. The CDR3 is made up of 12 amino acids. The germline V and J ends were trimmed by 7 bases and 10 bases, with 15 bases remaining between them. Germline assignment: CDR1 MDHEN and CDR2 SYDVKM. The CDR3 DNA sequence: TGTGCCAGCAAGTTGCTACATATCGCGCAGTATTTT. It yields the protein CASKLLHIAQYF.

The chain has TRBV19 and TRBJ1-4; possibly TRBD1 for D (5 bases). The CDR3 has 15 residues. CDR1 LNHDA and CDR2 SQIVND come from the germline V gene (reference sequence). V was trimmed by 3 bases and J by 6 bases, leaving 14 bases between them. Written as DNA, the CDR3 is TGTGCCAGTAGTATTAGGGGAGCCGGGGATGAAAAACTGTTTTTT. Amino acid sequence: CASSIRGAGDEKLFF.

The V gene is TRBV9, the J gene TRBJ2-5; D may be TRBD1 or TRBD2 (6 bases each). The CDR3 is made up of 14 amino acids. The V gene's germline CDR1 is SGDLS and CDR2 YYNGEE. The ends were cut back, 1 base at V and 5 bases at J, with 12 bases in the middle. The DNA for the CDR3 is TGTGCCAGCAGCGTATCGGGGGCTGGGGAGACCCAGTACTTC. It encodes CASSVSGAGETQYF.

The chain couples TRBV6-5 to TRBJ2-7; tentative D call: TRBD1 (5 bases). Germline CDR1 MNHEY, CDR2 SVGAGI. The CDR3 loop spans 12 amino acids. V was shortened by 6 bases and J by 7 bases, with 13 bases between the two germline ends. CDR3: CASRGRVDEQYF. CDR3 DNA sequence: TGTGCCAGCAGAGGCAGGGTCGATGAGCAGTACTTC.

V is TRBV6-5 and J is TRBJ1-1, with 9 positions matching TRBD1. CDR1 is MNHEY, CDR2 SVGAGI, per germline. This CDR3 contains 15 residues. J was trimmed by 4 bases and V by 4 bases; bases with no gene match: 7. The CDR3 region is CASSFRQGGTTEAFF. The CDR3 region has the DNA TGTGCCAGCAGTTTTCGACAGGGGGGGACCACTGAAGCTTTCTTT.

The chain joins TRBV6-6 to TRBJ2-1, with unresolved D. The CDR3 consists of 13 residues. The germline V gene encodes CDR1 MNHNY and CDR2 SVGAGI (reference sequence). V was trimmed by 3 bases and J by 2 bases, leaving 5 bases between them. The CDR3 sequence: CASSYDAYNEQFF. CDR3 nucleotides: TGTGCCAGCAGTTATGATGCCTACAATGAGCAGTTCTTC.

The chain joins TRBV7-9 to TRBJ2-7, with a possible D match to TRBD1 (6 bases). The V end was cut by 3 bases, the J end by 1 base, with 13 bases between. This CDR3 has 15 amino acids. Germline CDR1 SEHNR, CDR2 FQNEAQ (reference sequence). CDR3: CASSFPHGQSYEQYF. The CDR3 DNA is TGTGCCAGCAGCTTCCCTCATGGACAGTCCTACGAGCAGTACTTC. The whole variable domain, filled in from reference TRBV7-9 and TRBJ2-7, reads DTGVSQNPRHKITKRGQNVTFRCDPISEHNRLYWYRQTLGQGPEFLTYFQNEAQLEKSRLLSDRFSAERPKGSFSTLEIQRTEQGDSAMYLCASSFPHGQSYEQYFGPGTRLTVT.

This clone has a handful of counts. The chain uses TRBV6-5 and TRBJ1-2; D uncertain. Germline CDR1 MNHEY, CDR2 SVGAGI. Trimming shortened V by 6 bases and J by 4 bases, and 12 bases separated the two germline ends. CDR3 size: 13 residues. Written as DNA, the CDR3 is TGTGCCAGCAGGAGCATGGGGAGCTATGGCTACACCTTC. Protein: CASRSMGSYGYTF.

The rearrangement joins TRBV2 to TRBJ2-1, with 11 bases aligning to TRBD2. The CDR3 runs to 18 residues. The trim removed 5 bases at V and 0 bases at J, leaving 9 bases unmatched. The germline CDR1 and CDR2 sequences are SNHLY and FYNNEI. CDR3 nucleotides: TGTGCCAGCAGTCCCACCAGACTAGCGGGGAGCTCCTACAATGAGCAGTTCTTC. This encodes CASSPTRLAGSSYNEQFF.

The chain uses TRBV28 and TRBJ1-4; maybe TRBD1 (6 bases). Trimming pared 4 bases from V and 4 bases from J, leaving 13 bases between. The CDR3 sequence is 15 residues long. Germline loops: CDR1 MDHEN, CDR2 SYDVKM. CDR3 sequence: CASSSGQSFNEKLFF. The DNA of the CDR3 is TGTGCCAGCAGTTCAGGACAGAGTTTTAATGAAAAACTGTTTTTT. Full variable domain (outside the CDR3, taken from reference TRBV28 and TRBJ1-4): DVKVTQSSRYLVKRTGEKVFLECVQDMDHENMFWYRQDPGLGLRLIYFSYDVKMKEKGDIPEGYSVSREKKERFSLILESASTNQTSMYLCASSSGQSFNEKLFFGSGTQLSVL.

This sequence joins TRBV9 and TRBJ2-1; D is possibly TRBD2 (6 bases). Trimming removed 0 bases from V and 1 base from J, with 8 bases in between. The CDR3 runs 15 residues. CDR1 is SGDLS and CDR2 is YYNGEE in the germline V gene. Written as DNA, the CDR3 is TGTGCCAGCAGCGTAGGGGGGGAATCCTACAATGAGCAGTTCTTC. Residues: CASSVGGESYNEQFF.

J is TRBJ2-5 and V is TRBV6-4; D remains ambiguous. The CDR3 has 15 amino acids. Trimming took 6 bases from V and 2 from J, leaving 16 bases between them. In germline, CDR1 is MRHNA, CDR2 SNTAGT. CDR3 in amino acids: CASSYGAGGQETQYF. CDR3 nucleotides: TGTGCCAGCAGCTATGGCGCAGGCGGACAAGAGACCCAGTACTTC.

This CDR3 is CASSPRGLAAYEQYF. The DNA of the CDR3 is TGTGCCAGCTCACCGCGGGGACTAGCTGCCTACGAGCAGTACTTC. The chain links TRBV18 to TRBJ2-7, with 9 nucleotides matching TRBD2. Germline CDR1 KGHSH, CDR2 LQKENI. The CDR3 contains 15 residues. Unmatched junction bases numbered 5, after V lost 3 bases and J lost 2 bases.

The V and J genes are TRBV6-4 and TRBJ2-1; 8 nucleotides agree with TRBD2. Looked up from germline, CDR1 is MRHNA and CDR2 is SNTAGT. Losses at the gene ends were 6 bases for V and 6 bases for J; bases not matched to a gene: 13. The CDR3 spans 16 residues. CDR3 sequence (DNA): TGTGCCAGCAGCCCAATGACTAGCGCAAAGGCCAATGAGCAGTTCTTC. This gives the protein CASSPMTSAKANEQFF.

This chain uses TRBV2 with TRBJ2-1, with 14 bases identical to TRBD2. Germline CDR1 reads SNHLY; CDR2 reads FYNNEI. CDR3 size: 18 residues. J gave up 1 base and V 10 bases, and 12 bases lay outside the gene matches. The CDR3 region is CAIIPGLAGEGSYNEQFF. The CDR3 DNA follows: TGTGCCATTATCCCGGGACTAGCGGGAGAGGGGTCCTACAATGAGCAGTTCTTC.

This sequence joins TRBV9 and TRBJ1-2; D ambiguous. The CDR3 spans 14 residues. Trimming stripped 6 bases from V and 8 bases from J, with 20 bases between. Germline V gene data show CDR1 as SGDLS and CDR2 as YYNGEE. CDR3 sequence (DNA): TGTGCCAGCAACCGAGAAGGACTGGATTCAGGCTACACCTTC. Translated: CASNREGLDSGYTF.

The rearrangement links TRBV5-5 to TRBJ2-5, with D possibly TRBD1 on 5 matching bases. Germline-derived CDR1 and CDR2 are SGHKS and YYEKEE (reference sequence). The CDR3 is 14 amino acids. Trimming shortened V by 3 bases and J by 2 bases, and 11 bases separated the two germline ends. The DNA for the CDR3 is TGTGCCAGCAGCTCTGGACATACTCAAGAGACCCAGTACTTC. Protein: CASSSGHTQETQYF.

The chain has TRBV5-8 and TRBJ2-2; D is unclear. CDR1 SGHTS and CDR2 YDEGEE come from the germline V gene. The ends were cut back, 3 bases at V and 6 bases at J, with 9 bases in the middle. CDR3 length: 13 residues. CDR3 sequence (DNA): TGTGCCAGCAGCTCGATGGGATCCGGGGAGCTGTTTTTT. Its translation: CASSSMGSGELFF.